The 23 T cell receptor beta chains below all came from one sample that was sequenced in a study of T cell clonality in common variable immunodeficiency. Whole-study results and caveats: Common variable immunodeficiency TCR beta sequences reportedly had fewer deletions and N-nucleotide insertions.

Clones were read by immunoSEQ multiplex PCR, and TCRdb kept only the in-frame ones, dropping some. The data show 25,000 to 30,000 clones, with none appearing a single time. The antigens these receptors bind are not known. Sequencing used peripheral blood mononuclear cells. The receptors derive from a human donor with common variable immunodeficiency.

In its sample, this clone was seen a few times. The read comes to an end 3 residues before the CDR3 does, leaving the germline J gene to fill in the end. This chain joins TRBV5-6 and TRBJ2-7; possible D gene TRBD1, 5 bases. The CDR3 contains 15 residues. Trimming took 4 bases from V and 2 from J, leaving 16 bases between them. In germline, CDR1 is SGHDT, CDR2 YYEEEE. Here the CDR3 reads CASSPGHLVAYEQYF. The DNA read from the CDR3 is TGTGCCAGCAGCCCTGGACATCTGGTCGCCTACGAG.

On this clone itself: The read falls 3 residues short of the CDR3 end, and the missing part is taken from the germline J gene. This chain links TRBV7-8 with TRBJ1-2, with no clear D. Germline CDR1 and CDR2: SGHVS and FQNEAQ. V shed 1 base and J shed 1 base, with 7 bases lying between them. This CDR3 spans 14 amino acids. The CDR3 is CASSLDPYNYGYTF. The covered CDR3 bases are TGTGCCAGCAGCTTAGACCCCTATAACTATGGC.

This clone was found a few times. The sequence runs out 3 residues before the end of the CDR3; the remainder is reconstructed from the germline J gene. The rearrangement uses TRBV5-5 and TRBJ1-2; tentative D call: TRBD1 (5 bases). Germline V gene data show CDR1 as SGHKS and CDR2 as YYEKEE (reference sequence). V dropped 1 base and J dropped 6 bases, with 7 bases sitting between them. CDR3 size: 12 residues. The CDR3 sequence: CASSLNRNGYTF. CDR3 DNA, as far as it was read: TGTGCCAGCAGCTTGAACAGGAATGGC.

In its sample, this clone was seen many times. The read stops 3 residues short of the end of the CDR3; the missing end is completed from the germline J gene. The chain recombines TRBV10-3 with TRBJ2-1; no clear D gene. Germline V lookup: CDR1 ENHRY, CDR2 SYGVKD. The germline V and J ends were trimmed by 7 bases and 6 bases, with 7 bases remaining between them. The CDR3 has 11 residues. The chain's CDR3 is CAIKGPNEQFF. Partial CDR3 DNA: TGTGCCATCAAAGGTCCCAATGAG.

In this sample, this clone turned up many times. Read sequence stops 3 residues before the CDR3 end, and the germline J gene provides the missing end. The V and J genes are TRBV19 and TRBJ2-2, with D tentatively TRBD2 (5 bases). This CDR3 is 13 amino acids long. Trimming cost V 4 bases and J 5 bases, with 8 bases left between them. The germline CDR1 and CDR2 sequences are LNHDA and SQIVND (reference sequence). The covered CDR3 bases are TGTGCCAGTAGTACTACTAGGACCGGGGAG. Its protein is CASSTTRTGE. The CDR3 reads in full as CASSTTRTGELFF.

Comment on this clone: Read coverage stops 3 residues before the CDR3 terminus; the germline J gene supplies the remainder. The chain joins TRBV6-1 to TRBJ1-6; D is perhaps TRBD1 (6 bases). Looked up from germline, CDR1 is MNHNS and CDR2 is SASEGT. V lost 4 bases, J lost 8 bases, and 15 bases lay in between. CDR3 length: 15 amino acids. Partial CDR3 DNA: TGTGCCAGCAGTGGAGGCAGGGGAAGGGATTCACCC. This codes for CASSGGRGRDSP. The full CDR3 sequence reads CASSGGRGRDSPLHF.

Of note for this clone: The read ends 3 residues shy of where the CDR3 ends; the end is completed using the germline J gene. The genes are TRBV6-1 and TRBJ2-7; 7 bases map to TRBD2. Germline V gene sequence: CDR1 MNHNS, CDR2 SASEGT. There are 16 residues in the CDR3. V was clipped by 2 bases and J by 2 bases; unmatched bases: 9. CDR3 protein: CASSELGAGLAYEQYF. The DNA read from the CDR3 is TGTGCCAGCAGTGAACTGGGAGCGGGGTTGGCCTACGAG.

Concerning this clone itself: The missing CDR3 end, 3 residues past where the read stops, is filled in from the germline J gene. This chain connects TRBV5-1 to TRBJ2-1, with TRBD1 as a possible D gene (5 bases). Germline loops: CDR1 SGHRS, CDR2 YFSETQ. This CDR3 spans 15 amino acids. Trimming shortened V by 2 bases and J by 0 bases, and 9 bases separated the two germline ends. CDR3 loop: CASSFDSDSYNEQFF. The sequenced part of the CDR3 DNA is TGCGCCAGCAGCTTTGACAGCGACTCCTACAATGAG.

For this clone: The read finishes 3 residues shy of the CDR3 end, and the germline J gene is used to complete it. The rearrangement uses TRBV6-1 and TRBJ1-1, with 9 positions matching TRBD1. The CDR3 consists of 17 residues. The ends lost 2 bases at V and 5 bases at J; junction bases unmatched: 12. Germline values: CDR1 MNHNS, CDR2 SASEGT. The part of the CDR3 DNA that was read is TGTGCCAGCAGTGAACCGAACTCCGGGACAGGGAGGACTGAA. Residues: CASSEPNSGTGRTE. The full CDR3 reads CASSEPNSGTGRTEAFF.

The sample holds a few counts of this clone. The read gets to within 3 residues of the CDR3 end, and the germline J gene fills in the rest. The J gene is TRBJ2-3, the V gene TRBV18; perhaps TRBD1 as D (5 bases). The CDR3 consists of 14 residues. The V end lost 4 bases, the J end lost 6 bases, and 14 bases lay between the germline ends. Germline CDR1 is KGHSH and CDR2 is LQKENI. The covered CDR3 bases are TGTGCCAGCTCACTCACGAAGGGGTTGGATACG. It encodes CASSLTKGLDT. The full-length CDR3 reads as CASSLTKGLDTQYF.

About this clone itself: The CDR3 end is not reached by the read, which stops 3 residues before it; the germline J gene fills it in. The chain employs TRBV19 and TRBJ2-1, with 9 bases lining up with TRBD2. The CDR3 extends over 14 amino acids. Germline-derived CDR1 and CDR2 are LNHDA and SQIVND (reference sequence). The ends lost 8 bases at V and 8 bases at J; junction bases unmatched: 10. The sequenced part of the CDR3 DNA is TGTGCCAGTGGGGATGCGGGGGGGCAACATGAG. This gives the protein CASGDAGGQHE. The whole CDR3 reads CASGDAGGQHEQFF.

In this sample, this clone turned up a few times. One junction end does not reproduce the germline sequence, and a read error may be involved. The CDR3 spells CASSPGGGGTQYF. The sequenced part of the CDR3 DNA is TGTGCTAGCAGTCCCGGCGGGGGTGGGACC. The chain recombines TRBV7-7 with TRBJ2-5; TRBD2 aligns across 7 bases. Coverage ceases 3 residues before the CDR3 finishes, and the germline J gene fills in the end. The CDR3 sequence is 13 residues long. CDR1 is SSHAT, CDR2 FNYEAQ, per germline (reference sequence).

For this clone: The read finishes 3 residues shy of the CDR3 end, and the germline J gene is used to complete it. This rearrangement joins TRBV18 to TRBJ1-3, with unresolved D. V lost 1 base to trimming and J lost 0 bases, with 10 bases between them. This CDR3 contains 16 residues. The germline gives CDR1 KGHSH, CDR2 LQKENI. The CDR3 bases that were read are TGTGCCAGCTCACCACGTGGCAGGAGCTCTGGAAACACC. It translates to CASSPRGRSSGNT. The whole CDR3 region reads CASSPRGRSSGNTIYF.

This clone was detected ten times or more. The read comes to an end 3 residues before the CDR3 does, leaving the germline J gene to fill in the end. The J gene is TRBJ1-2, the V gene TRBV30; possibly TRBD1 for D (6 bases). CDR1 is GTSNPN, CDR2 SVGIG, per germline (reference sequence). This CDR3 has 14 residues. CDR3 bases read: TGTGCCTGGAGTGTACGCGCAGGGACAAGCGGC. Its translation: CAWSVRAGTSG. The whole CDR3 sequence is CAWSVRAGTSGYTF.

Regarding this clone: The read terminates 3 residues before the CDR3 end, so the remaining end is supplied by the germline J gene. The chain recombines TRBV6-1 with TRBJ2-1; TRBD1 matches at 9 bases. V was pared by 4 bases and J by 5 bases, with 9 bases of the junction left unmatched. This CDR3 is built from 16 residues. The germline gives CDR1 MNHNS, CDR2 SASEGT. The covered CDR3 bases are TGTGCCAGCAGTGCATCCCTTGGACAGGGGAACAATGAG. Amino acid sequence: CASSASLGQGNNE. The complete CDR3 reads CASSASLGQGNNEQFF.

In the case of this clone: Coverage ceases 3 residues before the CDR3 finishes, and the germline J gene fills in the end. The rearrangement joins TRBV18 to TRBJ2-2, with 9 bases matching TRBD1. The CDR3 is 16 amino acids. Germline values: CDR1 KGHSH, CDR2 LQKENI. The junction had 7 bases not matched to a gene; V was cut back by 3 bases and J by 5 bases. CDR3 bases read: TGTGCCAGCTCACCCATTTCGGGACAGGGAACCGGGGAG. It translates to CASSPISGQGTGE. The full CDR3 protein reads CASSPISGQGTGELFF.

This clone was recorded many times. Partial CDR3 DNA: TGTGCCAGCAGCTTGAAAGGGGGCCTGAACACTGAA. Residues: CASSLKGGLNTE. The whole CDR3 protein is CASSLKGGLNTEAFF. The chain couples TRBV5-6 to TRBJ1-1, with 7 bases that match TRBD1. The read comes to an end 3 residues before the CDR3 does, leaving the germline J gene to fill in the end. The trim removed 1 base at V and 0 bases at J, leaving 3 bases unmatched. This CDR3 contains 15 residues. Looked up from germline, CDR1 is SGHDT and CDR2 is YYEEEE.

This clone appeared many times. With the read ending 3 residues before the CDR3 end, the germline J gene is used to fill in that end. This sequence joins TRBV6-2 or TRBV6-3 and TRBJ2-1, with 16 bases matching TRBD2. The CDR3 spans 17 residues. After removal of 8 bases from V and 3 bases from J, the junction contained 7 bases not matched to a gene. Looked up from germline, CDR1 is MNHEY and CDR2 is SVGEGT. CDR3 sequence: CASPGTSGGVGYNEQFF. The covered CDR3 bases are TGTGCCAGCCCCGGGACTAGCGGGGGGGTTGGCTACAATGAG.

This clone has more than one count but fewer than ten. The read ends 3 residues early relative to the CDR3; the germline J gene fills the gap. This chain links TRBV6-1 with TRBJ1-2, with D possibly being TRBD1 (5 bases). This CDR3 is built from 14 residues. CDR1 MNHNS and CDR2 SASEGT come from the germline V gene. Trimming pared 4 bases from V and 5 bases from J, leaving 14 bases between. Partial CDR3 DNA: TGTGCCAGCAGTGCCCAGATCGACAGTTATGGC. Amino acids: CASSAQIDSYG. The entire CDR3 is CASSAQIDSYGYTF.

Details on this clone: The read terminates 3 residues ahead of where the CDR3 ends, so the germline J gene completes it. The chain couples TRBV7-2 to TRBJ1-1; D unclear. The CDR3 length is 14 residues. The germline gives CDR1 SGHTA, CDR2 FQGNSA. The V and J ends lost 2 bases and 5 bases respectively, with 12 bases between them. The covered CDR3 bases are TGTGCCAGCAGCTTATACTATAGGCGGACTGAA. Translated, it gives CASSLYYRRTE. The complete CDR3 protein is CASSLYYRRTEAFF.

This clone has ten or more counts. Read coverage stops 3 residues before the CDR3 terminus; the germline J gene supplies the remainder. V usage is TRBV20-1 and J usage is TRBJ1-1; 10 bases line up with TRBD1. The CDR3 spans 14 residues. Germline V gene sequence: CDR1 DFQATT, CDR2 SNEGSKA (reference sequence). V was clipped by 6 bases and J by 6 bases; unmatched bases: 10. Incomplete CDR3 DNA: TGCAGTGCAGTCCCGGGACAGGGGATCCCTGAA. Residues: CSAVPGQGIPE. The whole CDR3 sequence reads CSAVPGQGIPEAFF.

As for this clone: The read terminates 3 residues before the CDR3 end, so the remaining end is supplied by the germline J gene. The rearrangement links TRBV2 to TRBJ2-1; 11 nucleotides align to TRBD2. Trimming cost V 4 bases and J 5 bases; bases outside gene matches: 4. The CDR3 has 15 residues. In germline, CDR1 is SNHLY, CDR2 FYNNEI. The chain's CDR3 is CASSVTSGGDNEQFF. Incomplete CDR3 DNA: TGTGCCAGCAGTGTAACTAGCGGGGGAGACAATGAG.

To note about this clone: The CDR3 is cut off 3 residues early in the read; its end comes from the germline J gene. The chain has TRBV7-6 and TRBJ2-7; TRBD2 is a possible D gene (5 bases). Between the trimmed V and J ends, which lost 5 bases and 4 bases, there was a span of 12 bases. The CDR3 contains 13 residues. Germline V gene sequence: CDR1 SGHVS, CDR2 FNYEAQ. This CDR3 is CASSRVPGYEQYF. CDR3 DNA, as far as it was read: TGTGCCAGCAGCCGCGTCCCGGGGTACGAG.